This T cell receptor (beta chain) was sequenced for a study of blood T cell repertoires in COVID-19. Study-wide background: T cells, B-cell-depleted T cells, or PBMCs supplied cDNA or gDNA.

This CDR3 comprises 15 residues. Trimming at V came to 0 bases and at J to 4 bases, leaving 2 bases not matched to a gene. CDR1 SGHTA and CDR2 FQGTGA come from the germline V gene. This clone has only a few counts. In the original analysis: Estimated nucleated cell counts came from reference gene primer amplification. Profiling relied on immunoSEQ multiplex PCR, and the TCRdb table lists in-frame clones only, not all of them. The V and J calls and the clone size are those of that table, but D and trimming were determined from the DNA. The sample consists of some 210,000 clones, 84% of them appearing once.

The specimen sequenced was peripheral blood. The clonotype originates from a human donor in a cohort sampled during active COVID-19. The chain is built from TRBV7-3 and TRBJ2-1; 8 positions agree with TRBD2. The CDR3 DNA is TGTGCCAGCAGCTTAACCGCTAGCGGGTACAATGAGCAGTTCTTC. Its protein product is CASSLTASGYNEQFF.